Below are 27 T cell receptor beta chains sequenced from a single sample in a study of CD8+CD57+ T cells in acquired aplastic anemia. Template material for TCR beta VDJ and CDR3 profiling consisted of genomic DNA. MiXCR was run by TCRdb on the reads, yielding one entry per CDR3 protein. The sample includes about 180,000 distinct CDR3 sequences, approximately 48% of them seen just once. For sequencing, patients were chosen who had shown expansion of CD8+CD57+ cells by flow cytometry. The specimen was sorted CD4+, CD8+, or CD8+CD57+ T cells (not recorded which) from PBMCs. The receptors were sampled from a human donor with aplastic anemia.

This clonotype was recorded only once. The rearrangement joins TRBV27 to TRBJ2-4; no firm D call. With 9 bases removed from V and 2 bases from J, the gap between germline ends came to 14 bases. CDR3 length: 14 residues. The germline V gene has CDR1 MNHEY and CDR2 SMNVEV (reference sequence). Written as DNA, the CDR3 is TGTGCCAGTAAAGGCGTGGGGACCAAAAACATTCAGTACTTC. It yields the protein CASKGVGTKNIQYF.

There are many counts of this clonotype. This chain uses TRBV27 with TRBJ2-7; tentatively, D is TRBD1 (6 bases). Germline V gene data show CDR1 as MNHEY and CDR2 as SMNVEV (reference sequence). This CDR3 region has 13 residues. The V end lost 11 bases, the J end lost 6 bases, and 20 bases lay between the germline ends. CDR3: CASRGNQGGEQYF. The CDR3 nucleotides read TGTGCCTCCAGGGGAAATCAAGGAGGCGAGCAGTACTTC.

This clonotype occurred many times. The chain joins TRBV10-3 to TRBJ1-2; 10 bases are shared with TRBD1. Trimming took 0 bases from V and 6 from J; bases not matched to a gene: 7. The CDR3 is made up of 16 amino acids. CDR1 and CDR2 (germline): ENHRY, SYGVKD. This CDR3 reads CAISESMTGTGDGYTF. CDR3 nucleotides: TGTGCCATCAGTGAGTCGATGACTGGGACAGGGGATGGCTACACCTTC.

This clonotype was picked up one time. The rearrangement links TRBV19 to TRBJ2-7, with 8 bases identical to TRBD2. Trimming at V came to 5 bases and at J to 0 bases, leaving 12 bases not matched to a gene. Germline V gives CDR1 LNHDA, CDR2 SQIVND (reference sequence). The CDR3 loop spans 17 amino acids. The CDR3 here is CASSGTSGTWASYEQYF. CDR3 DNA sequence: TGTGCCAGTAGTGGAACTAGCGGAACCTGGGCCTCCTACGAGCAGTACTTC.

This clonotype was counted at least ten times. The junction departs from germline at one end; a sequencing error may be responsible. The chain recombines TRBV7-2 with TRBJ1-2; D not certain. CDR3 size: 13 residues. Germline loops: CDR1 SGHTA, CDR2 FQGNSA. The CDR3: CASNLEGFGGYTF. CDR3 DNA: TGTGCCAGCAACTTAGAGGGCTTCGGCGGCTACACCTTC.

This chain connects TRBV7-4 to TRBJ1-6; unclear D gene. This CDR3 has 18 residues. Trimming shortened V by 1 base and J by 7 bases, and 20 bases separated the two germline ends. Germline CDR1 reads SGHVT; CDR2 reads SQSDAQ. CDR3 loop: CASSLGSQSPLGNSPLHF. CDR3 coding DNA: TGTGCCAGCAGCTTAGGCTCACAGTCTCCGTTGGGGAATTCACCCCTCCACTTT.

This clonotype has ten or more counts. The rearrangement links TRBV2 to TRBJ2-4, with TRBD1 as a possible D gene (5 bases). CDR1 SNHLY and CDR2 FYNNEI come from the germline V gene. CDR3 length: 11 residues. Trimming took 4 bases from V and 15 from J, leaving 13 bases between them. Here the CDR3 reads CASSVVDGAYF. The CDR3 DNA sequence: TGTGCCAGCAGTGTGGTGGATGGGGCGTACTTC.

The CDR3 spells CASSLGQGAHTGELFF. The DNA of the CDR3 is TGTGCCAGCAGCTTGGGACAGGGGGCGCACACCGGGGAGCTGTTTTTT. The chain has TRBV5-4 and TRBJ2-2, with 10 bases aligning to TRBD1. Germline values: CDR1 SGHNT, CDR2 YYREEE (reference sequence). The CDR3 is 16 residues long. V gave up 0 bases and J gave up 3 bases; unmatched junction bases: 2.

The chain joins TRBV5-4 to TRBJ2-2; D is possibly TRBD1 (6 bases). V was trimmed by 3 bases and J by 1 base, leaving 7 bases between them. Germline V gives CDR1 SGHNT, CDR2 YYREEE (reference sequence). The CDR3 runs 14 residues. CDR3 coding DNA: TGTGCCAGCAGCTCGACAGGGAACACCGGGGAGCTGTTTTTT. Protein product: CASSSTGNTGELFF.

CDR3 in DNA: TGCAGTGCGCGGACTAGCGGGGGGGCCGACGAGCAGTACTTC. Its translation: CSARTSGGADEQYF. This chain joins TRBV20-1 and TRBJ2-7; the match to TRBD2 covers 15 bases. This CDR3 spans 14 amino acids. The V gene's germline CDR1 is DFQATT and CDR2 SNEGSKA (reference sequence). V dropped 6 bases and J dropped 5; count of bases not matched to a gene: 5.

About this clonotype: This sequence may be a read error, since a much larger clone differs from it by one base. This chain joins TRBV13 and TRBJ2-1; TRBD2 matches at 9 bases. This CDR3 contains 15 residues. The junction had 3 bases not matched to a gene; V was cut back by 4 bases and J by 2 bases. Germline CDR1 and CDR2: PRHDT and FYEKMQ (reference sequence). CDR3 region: CASSSSGTPYNEQFF. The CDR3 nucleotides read TGTGCCAGCAGCTCTAGCGGGACCCCCTACAATGAGCAGTTCTTC.

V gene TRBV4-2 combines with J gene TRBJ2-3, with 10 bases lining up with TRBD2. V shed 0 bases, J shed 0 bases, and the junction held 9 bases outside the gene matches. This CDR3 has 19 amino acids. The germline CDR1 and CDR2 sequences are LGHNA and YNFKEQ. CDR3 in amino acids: CASSQDMASGSTSTDTQYF. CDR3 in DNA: TGTGCCAGCAGCCAAGATATGGCTAGCGGGAGTACTAGCACAGATACGCAGTATTTT.

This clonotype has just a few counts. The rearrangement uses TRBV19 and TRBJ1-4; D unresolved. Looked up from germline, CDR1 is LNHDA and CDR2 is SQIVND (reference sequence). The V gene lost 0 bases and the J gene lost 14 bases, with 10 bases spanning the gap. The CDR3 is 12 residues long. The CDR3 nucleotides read TGTGCCAGTAGTATAGATCGCCGGGTCCTGTTTTTT. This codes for CASSIDRRVLFF.

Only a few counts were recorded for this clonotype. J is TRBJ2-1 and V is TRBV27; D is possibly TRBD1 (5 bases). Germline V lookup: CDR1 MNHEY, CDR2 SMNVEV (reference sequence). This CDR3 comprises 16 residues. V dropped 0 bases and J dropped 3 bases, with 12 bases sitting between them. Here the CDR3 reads CASSLSDRRVYNEQFF. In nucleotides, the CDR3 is TGTGCCAGCAGTTTATCAGACCGCAGGGTCTACAATGAGCAGTTCTTC.

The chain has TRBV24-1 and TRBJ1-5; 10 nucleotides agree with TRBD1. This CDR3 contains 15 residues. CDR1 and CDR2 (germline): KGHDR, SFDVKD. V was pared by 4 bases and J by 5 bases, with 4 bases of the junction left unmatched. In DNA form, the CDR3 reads TGTGCCACCAGTGACTCCGGACAGGGGGATCAGCCCCAGCATTTT. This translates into CATSDSGQGDQPQHF.

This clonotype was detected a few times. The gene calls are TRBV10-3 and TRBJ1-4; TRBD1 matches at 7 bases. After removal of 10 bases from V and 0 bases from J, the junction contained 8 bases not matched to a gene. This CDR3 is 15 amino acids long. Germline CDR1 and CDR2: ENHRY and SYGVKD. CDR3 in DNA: TGTGCCACGGGGGACAGACAAGCAACTAATGAAAAACTGTTTTTT. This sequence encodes CATGDRQATNEKLFF.

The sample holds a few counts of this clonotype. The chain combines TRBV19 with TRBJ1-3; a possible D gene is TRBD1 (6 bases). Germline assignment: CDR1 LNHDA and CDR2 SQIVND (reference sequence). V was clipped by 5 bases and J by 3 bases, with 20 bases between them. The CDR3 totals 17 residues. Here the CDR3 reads CASSLLGDTRHGNTIYF. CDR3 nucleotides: TGTGCCAGTAGTCTTCTGGGGGACACGCGCCATGGAAACACCATATATTTT.

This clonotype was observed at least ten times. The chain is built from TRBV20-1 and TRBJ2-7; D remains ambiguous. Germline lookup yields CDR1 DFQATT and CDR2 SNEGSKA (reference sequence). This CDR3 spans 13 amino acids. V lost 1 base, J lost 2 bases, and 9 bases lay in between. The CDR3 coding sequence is TGCAGTGCTAGAGGGGGAACCCCCTACGAGCAGTACTTC. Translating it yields CSARGGTPYEQYF.

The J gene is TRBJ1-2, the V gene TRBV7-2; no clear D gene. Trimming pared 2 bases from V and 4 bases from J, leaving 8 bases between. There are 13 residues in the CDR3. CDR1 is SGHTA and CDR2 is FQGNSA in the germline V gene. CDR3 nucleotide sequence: TGTGCCAGCAGCTTACTTGACACCTATGGCTACACCTTC. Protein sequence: CASSLLDTYGYTF.

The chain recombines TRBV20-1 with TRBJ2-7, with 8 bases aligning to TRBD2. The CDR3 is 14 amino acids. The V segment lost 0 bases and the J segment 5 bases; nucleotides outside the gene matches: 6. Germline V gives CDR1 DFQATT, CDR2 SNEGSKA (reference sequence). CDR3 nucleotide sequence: TGCAGTGCTAGAGAGGAAGCGGGGGCCGACGAGCAGTACTTC. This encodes CSAREEAGADEQYF.

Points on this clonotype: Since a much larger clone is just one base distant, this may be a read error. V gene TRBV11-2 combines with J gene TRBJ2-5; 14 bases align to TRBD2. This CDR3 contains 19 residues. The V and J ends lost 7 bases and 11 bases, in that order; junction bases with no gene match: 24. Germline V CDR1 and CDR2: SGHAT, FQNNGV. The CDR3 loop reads CASNLVNRLAGGRNNEQYF. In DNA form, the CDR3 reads TGTGCCAGCAATCTCGTCAATAGACTAGCGGGGGGGCGGAACAATGAGCAGTACTTC.

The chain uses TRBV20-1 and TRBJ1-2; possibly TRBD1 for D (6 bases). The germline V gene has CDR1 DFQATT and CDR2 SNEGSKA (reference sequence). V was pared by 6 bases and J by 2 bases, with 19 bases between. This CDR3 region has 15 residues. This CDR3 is CSAKGGAGVNYGYTF. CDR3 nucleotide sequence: TGCAGTGCCAAGGGGGGGGCAGGCGTAAACTATGGCTACACCTTC.

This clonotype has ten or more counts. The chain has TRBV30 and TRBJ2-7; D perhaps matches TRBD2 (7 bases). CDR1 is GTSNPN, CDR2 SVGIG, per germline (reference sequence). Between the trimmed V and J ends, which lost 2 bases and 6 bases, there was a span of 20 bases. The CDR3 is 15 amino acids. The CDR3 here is CAWSWGGSALGEQYF. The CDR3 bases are TGTGCCTGGAGTTGGGGGGGCAGTGCCCTAGGCGAGCAGTACTTC.

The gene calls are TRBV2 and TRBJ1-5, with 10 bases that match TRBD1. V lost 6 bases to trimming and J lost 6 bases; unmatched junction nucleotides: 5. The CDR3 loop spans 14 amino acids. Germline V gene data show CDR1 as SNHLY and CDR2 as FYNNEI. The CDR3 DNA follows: TGTGCCAGCAGCCAGGGACAGGGGACTCAGCCCCAGCATTTT. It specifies CASSQGQGTQPQHF.

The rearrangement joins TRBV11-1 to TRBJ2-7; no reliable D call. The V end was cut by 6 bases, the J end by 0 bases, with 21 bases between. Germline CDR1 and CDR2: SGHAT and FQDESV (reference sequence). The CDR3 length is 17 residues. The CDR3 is CASRPTPQAASSYEQYF. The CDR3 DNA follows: TGTGCCAGCAGACCGACTCCCCAGGCGGCGAGCTCCTACGAGCAGTACTTC.

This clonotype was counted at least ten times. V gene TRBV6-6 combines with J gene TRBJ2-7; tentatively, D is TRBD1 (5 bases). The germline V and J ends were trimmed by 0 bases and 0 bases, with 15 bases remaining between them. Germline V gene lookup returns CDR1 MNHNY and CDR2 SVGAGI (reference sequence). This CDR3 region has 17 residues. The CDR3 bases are TGTGCCAGCAGTTACTCGAGGACCCGGACAAGCTCCTACGAGCAGTACTTC. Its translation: CASSYSRTRTSSYEQYF.

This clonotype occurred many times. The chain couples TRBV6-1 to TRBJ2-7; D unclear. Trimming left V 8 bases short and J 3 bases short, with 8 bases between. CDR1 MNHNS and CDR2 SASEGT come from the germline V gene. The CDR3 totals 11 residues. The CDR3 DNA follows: TGTGCCAGCCGGTCTTACTACGAGCAGTACTTC. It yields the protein CASRSYYEQYF.